The T cell receptor (beta chain) described here comes from a study of CD8 T cells in Susac syndrome. V dropped 3 bases and J dropped 0; count of bases not matched to a gene: 5. There are 15 residues in the CDR3. The germline V gene encodes CDR1 DFQATT and CDR2 SNEGSKA (reference sequence). An input of 0.5 to 1 ug of RNA was subjected to reverse transcription using random hexamers. MiXCR, applied by TCRdb to the immunoSEQ multiplex PCR reads, yields one record per CDR3 protein. The sample holds around 150,000 distinct CDR3 sequences, around 94% seen once. The chain couples TRBV20-1 to TRBJ2-1, with 7 bases fitting TRBD2. The clonotype comes from a human donor in good health. Material for sequencing was CD4+ T cells from PBMCs. The chain's CDR3 is CSARPSGISYNEQFF. CDR3 nucleotides: TGCAGTGCTAGGCCTAGCGGAATCTCCTACAATGAGCAGTTCTTC.